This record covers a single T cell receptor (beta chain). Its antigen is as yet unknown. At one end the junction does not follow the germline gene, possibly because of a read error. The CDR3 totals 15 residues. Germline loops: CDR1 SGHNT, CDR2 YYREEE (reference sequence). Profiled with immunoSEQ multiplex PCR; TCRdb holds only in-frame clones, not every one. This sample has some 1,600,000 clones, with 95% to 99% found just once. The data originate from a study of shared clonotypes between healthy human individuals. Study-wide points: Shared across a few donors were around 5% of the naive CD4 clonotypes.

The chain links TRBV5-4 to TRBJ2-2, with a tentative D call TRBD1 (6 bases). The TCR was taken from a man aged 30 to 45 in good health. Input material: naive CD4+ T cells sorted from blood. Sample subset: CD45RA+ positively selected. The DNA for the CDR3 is TGTGCCAGCAGCTACTCTACAGGGAACCCCGGGGAGCTGTTTTTT. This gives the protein CASSYSTGNPGELFF.